This T cell receptor beta chain derives from a study of molecular identifiers for immune sequencing clone quantification. Sequencing libraries of naive CD8 cells derived from roughly 18,000 to 920,000 sorted cells with 10%, 30% or 50% RNA. Using a CD8+CD4-CCR7+CD45RA+ phenotype, naive CD8 T cells were sorted. Study results and caveats: Molecules of identical TCR sharing a barcode could underestimate highly expanded clone sizes.

Details on this clonotype: As yet, its antigen is unknown. A read error may be the cause here, since a much bigger clone is one base away.

One entry per CDR3 protein, called by TCRdb with MiXCR from the PCR reads. The sample yields around 8,000 distinct CDR3 sequences, around a third seen once. Germline CDR1 is MDHEN and CDR2 is SYDVKM. The ends were cut back, 5 bases at V and 0 bases at J, with 11 bases in the middle. The length of the CDR3 is 15 residues. This chain connects TRBV28 to TRBJ2-4; unclear D gene. The material sequenced was naive CD8+ T cells from blood, with Jurkat cell RNA spiked in. Specified subset: FACS-sorted CD8+CD4-CCR7+CD45RA+ naive T cells. This TCR was sampled from a human donor in good health. Some libraries in this study had Jurkat cell RNA spiked in. In nucleotides, the CDR3 is TGTGCCAGCAGTCCAGAGCACTTAGCCAAAAACATTCAGTACTTC. Amino acid sequence: CASSPEHLAKNIQYF. The full variable domain, its missing parts supplied by reference TRBV28 and TRBJ2-4, is DVKVTQSSRYLVKRTGEKVFLECVQDMDHENMFWYRQDPGLGLRLIYFSYDVKMKEKGDIPEGYSVSREKKERFSLILESASTNQTSMYLCASSPEHLAKNIQYFGAGTRLSVL.